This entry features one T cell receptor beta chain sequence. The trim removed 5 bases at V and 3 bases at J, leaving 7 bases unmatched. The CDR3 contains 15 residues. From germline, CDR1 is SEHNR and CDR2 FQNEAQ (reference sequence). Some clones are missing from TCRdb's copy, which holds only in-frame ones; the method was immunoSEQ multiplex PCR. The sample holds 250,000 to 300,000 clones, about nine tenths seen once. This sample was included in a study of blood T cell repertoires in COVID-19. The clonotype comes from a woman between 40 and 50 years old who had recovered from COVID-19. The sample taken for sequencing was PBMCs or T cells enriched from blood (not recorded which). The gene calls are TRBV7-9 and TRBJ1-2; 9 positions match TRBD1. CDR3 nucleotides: TGTGCCAGCAGCCCTTACCGGGACAGGGACTATGGCTACACCTTC. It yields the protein CASSPYRDRDYGYTF. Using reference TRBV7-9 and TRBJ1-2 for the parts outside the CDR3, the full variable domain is DTGVSQNPRHKITKRGQNVTFRCDPISEHNRLYWYRQTLGQGPEFLTYFQNEAQLEKSRLLSDRFSAERPKGSFSTLEIQRTEQGDSAMYLCASSPYRDRDYGYTFGSGTRLTVV.